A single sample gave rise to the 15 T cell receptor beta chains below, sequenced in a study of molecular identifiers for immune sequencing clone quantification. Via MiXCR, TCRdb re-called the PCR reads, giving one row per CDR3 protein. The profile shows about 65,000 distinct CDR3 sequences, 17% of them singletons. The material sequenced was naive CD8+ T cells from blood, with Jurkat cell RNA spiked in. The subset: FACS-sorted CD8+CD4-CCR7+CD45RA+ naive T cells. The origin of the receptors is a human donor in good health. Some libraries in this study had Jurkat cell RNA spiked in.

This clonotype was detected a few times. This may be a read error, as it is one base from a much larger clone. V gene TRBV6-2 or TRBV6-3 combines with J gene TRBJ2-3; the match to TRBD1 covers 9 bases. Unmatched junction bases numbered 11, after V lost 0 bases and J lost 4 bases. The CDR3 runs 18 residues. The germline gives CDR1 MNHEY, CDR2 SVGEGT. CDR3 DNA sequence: TGTGCCAGCAGTTACTCCACACGGGACAGGGAAATGGCAGATACGCAGTATTTT. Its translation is CASSYSTRDREMADTQYF.

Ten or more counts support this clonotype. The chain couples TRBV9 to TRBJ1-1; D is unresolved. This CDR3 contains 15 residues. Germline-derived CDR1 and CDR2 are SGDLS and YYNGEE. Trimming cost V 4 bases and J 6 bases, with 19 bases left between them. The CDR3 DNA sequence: TGTGCCAGCAGCCCAATAATAGACACATGGGCTGAAGCTTTCTTT. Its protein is CASSPIIDTWAEAFF.

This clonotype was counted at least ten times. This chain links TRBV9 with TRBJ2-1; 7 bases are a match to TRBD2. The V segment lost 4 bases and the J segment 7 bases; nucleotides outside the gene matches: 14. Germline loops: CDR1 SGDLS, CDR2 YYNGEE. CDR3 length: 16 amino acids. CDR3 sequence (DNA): TGTGCCAGCAGCCCGAGACTAGCCCCCGTGGGGAATGAGCAGTTCTTC. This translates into CASSPRLAPVGNEQFF.

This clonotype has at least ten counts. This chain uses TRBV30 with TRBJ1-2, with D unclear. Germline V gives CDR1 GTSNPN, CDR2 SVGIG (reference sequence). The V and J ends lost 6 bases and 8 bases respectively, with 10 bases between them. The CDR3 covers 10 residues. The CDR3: CACPDRGYTF. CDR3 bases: TGTGCCTGTCCCGACCGGGGCTACACCTTC.

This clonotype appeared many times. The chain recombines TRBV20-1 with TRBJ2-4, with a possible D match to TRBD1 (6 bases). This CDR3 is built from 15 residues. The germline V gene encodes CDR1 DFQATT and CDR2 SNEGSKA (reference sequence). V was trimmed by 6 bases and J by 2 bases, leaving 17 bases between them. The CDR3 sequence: CSARSAGVTKNIQYF. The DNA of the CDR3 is TGCAGTGCCCGTTCGGCAGGGGTGACCAAAAACATTCAGTACTTC.

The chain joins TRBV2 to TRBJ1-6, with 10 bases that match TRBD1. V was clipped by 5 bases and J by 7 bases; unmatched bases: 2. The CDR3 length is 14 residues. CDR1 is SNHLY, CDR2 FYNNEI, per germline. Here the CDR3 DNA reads TGTGCCAGCAGTAAGGACAGGGGGAATTCACCCCTCCACTTT. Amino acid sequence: CASSKDRGNSPLHF.

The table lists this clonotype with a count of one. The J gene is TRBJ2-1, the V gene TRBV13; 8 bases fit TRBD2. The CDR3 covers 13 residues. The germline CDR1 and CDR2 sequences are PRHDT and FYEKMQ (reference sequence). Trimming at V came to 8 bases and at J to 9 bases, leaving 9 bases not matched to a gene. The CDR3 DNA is TGTGCCAGCGAAACTAACGGGAGGGGTGAGCAGTTCTTC. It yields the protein CASETNGRGEQFF. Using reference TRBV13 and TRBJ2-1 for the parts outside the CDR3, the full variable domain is AAGVIQSPRHLIKEKRETATLKCYPIPRHDTVYWYQQGPGQDPQFLISFYEKMQSDKGSIPDRFSAQQFSDYHSELNMSSLELGDSALYFCASETNGRGEQFFGPGTRLTVL.

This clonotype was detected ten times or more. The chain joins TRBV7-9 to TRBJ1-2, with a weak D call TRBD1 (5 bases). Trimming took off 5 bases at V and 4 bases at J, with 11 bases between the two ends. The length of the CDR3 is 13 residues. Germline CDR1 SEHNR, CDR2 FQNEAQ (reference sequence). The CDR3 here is CASSPSTAYGYTF. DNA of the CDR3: TGTGCCAGCAGCCCTTCGACAGCCTATGGCTACACCTTC.

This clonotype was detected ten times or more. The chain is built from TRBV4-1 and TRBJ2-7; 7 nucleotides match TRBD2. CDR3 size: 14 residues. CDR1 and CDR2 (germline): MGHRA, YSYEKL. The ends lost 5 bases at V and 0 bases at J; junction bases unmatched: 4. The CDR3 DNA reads TGCGCCAGCAGCTTAGCGGGCAGCTCCTACGAGCAGTACTTC. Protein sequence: CASSLAGSSYEQYF.

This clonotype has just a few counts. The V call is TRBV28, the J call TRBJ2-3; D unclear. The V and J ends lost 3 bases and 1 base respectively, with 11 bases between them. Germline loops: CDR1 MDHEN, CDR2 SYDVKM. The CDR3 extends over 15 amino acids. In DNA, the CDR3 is TGTGCCAGCAGTTTTAGCCTCTACGGCACAGATACGCAGTATTTT. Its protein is CASSFSLYGTDTQYF.

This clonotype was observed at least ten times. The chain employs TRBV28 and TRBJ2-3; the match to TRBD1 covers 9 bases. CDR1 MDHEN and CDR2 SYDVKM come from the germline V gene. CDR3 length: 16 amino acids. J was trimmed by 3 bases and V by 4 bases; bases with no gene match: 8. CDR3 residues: CASSSTGTGPTDTQYF. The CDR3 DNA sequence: TGTGCCAGCAGTTCAACCGGGACAGGGCCAACAGATACGCAGTATTTT.

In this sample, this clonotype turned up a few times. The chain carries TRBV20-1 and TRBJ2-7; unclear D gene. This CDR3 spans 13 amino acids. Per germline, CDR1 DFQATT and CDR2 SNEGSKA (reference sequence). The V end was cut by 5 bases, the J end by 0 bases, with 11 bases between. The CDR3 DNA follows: TGCAGTGCTCAGACGTCGGCCTCCTACGAGCAGTACTTC. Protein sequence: CSAQTSASYEQYF.

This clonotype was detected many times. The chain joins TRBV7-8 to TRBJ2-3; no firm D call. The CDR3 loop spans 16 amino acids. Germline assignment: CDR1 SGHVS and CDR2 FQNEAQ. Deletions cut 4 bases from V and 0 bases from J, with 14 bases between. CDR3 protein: CASSSRLISSTDTQYF. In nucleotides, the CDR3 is TGTGCCAGCAGCTCCCGCCTTATCTCTAGCACAGATACGCAGTATTTT.

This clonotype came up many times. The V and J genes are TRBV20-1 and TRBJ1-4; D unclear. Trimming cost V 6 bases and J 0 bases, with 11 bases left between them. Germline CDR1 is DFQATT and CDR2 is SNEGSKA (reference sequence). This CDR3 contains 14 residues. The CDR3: CSAWVTATNEKLFF. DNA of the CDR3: TGCAGTGCCTGGGTTACGGCAACTAATGAAAAACTGTTTTTT.

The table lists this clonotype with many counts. The CDR3 DNA is TGTGCCAGCAGCCCATCCCCGGGGTGGGGGTCTTACGAGCAGTACTTC. Translated: CASSPSPGWGSYEQYF. The rearrangement uses TRBV9 and TRBJ2-7, with D perhaps being TRBD1 or TRBD2 (5 bases each). The CDR3 length is 16 residues. Germline CDR1 is SGDLS and CDR2 is YYNGEE. With 4 bases removed from V and 4 bases from J, the gap between germline ends came to 21 bases.